The 32 T cell receptor beta chains below come from one sample, sequenced in a study of T cell responses to AZD1222 COVID-19 vaccine. Clones were sequenced by immunoSEQ multiplex PCR, and TCRdb holds only the in-frame ones, with some missing. The data hold approximately 82,000 clones, with 92% observed a single time. The material sequenced was peripheral blood, taken 28 days after the second AZD1222 dose. The receptors shown here come from an adult who received the AZD1222 COVID-19 vaccine.

This clone was found a few times. This chain uses TRBV28 with TRBJ1-2; 12 bases agree with TRBD1. Trimming cost V 2 bases and J 1 base; bases outside gene matches: 5. Germline V lookup: CDR1 MDHEN, CDR2 SYDVKM. This CDR3 has 17 amino acids. The CDR3: CASSLVGTGGDNYGYTF. The DNA of the CDR3 is TGTGCCAGCAGTTTAGTTGGGACAGGGGGCGATAACTATGGCTACACCTTC.

V usage is TRBV3-1 (or the pseudogene TRBV3-2) and J usage is TRBJ2-7; tentatively, D is TRBD1 or TRBD2 (5 bases each). V was pared by 2 bases and J by 2 bases, with 10 bases between. This CDR3 spans 14 amino acids. The germline gives CDR1 LGHDT, CDR2 YNNKEL (reference sequence). This CDR3 is CASSQNTGPYEQYF. CDR3 DNA: TGTGCCAGCAGCCAAAACACGGGACCCTACGAGCAGTACTTC.

V is TRBV9 and J is TRBJ2-1; D possibly uses TRBD1 or TRBD2 (5 bases each). The ends were cut back, 0 bases at V and 6 bases at J, with 16 bases in the middle. The CDR3 runs 16 residues. Germline CDR1 and CDR2: SGDLS and YYNGEE. The CDR3 DNA reads as TGTGCCAGCAGCGTAGTTGTGGGGGTAAGGCTCAATGAGCAGTTCTTC. It specifies CASSVVVGVRLNEQFF.

This clone was seen just once. CDR3: CASSATEKAFF. The CDR3 region has the DNA TGTGCCAGCAGTGCAACGGAAAAAGCTTTCTTT. The rearrangement joins TRBV25-1 to TRBJ1-1; no definite D call. V was cut by 4 bases and J by 9 bases, with 9 bases left in between. The CDR3 has 11 residues. From germline, CDR1 is MGHDK and CDR2 SYGVNS. Full variable domain (outside the CDR3, taken from reference TRBV25-1 and TRBJ1-1): EADIYQTPRYLVIGTGKKITLECSQTMGHDKMYWYQQDPGMELHLIHYSYGVNSTEKGDLSSESTVSRIRTEHFPLTLESARPSHTSQYLCASSATEKAFFGQGTRLTVV.

V is TRBV12-5 and J is TRBJ2-5; perhaps TRBD1 as D (5 bases). Trimming removed 2 bases from V and 3 bases from J, with 13 bases in between. Germline V lookup: CDR1 LGHNT, CDR2 FRNRAP. The length of the CDR3 is 15 residues. CDR3 in DNA: TGTGCTAGTGGTTTGTCAAACCCACAGGAAGAGACCCAGTACTTC. Protein product: CASGLSNPQEETQYF.

The rearrangement uses TRBV7-2 and TRBJ2-7; the D gene is possibly TRBD2 (5 bases). Germline assignment: CDR1 SGHTA and CDR2 FQGNSA. The V end lost 7 bases, the J end lost 1 base, and 14 bases lay between the germline ends. The CDR3 is 14 residues long. The CDR3 reads CASTLEGGSYEQYF. The CDR3 DNA reads as TGTGCCAGCACCCTTGAGGGTGGTTCCTACGAGCAGTACTTC.

The chain employs TRBV19 and TRBJ1-4; no clear D gene. The CDR3 extends over 14 amino acids. The V gene lost 7 bases and the J gene lost 5 bases, with 14 bases spanning the gap. CDR1 and CDR2 from the germline V gene are LNHDA and SQIVND (reference sequence). As DNA, the CDR3 is TGTGCCAGTACCGCTGAGAATAGCAATGAAAAACTGTTTTTT. Protein: CASTAENSNEKLFF.

Of note for this clone: The sample holds other DNA sequences that translate to the same CDR3. CDR3 residues: CASSPTSGGSYEQYF. The CDR3, as DNA: TGTGCCAGCTCACCGACGAGCGGGGGTTCCTACGAGCAGTACTTC. The V gene is TRBV18, the J gene TRBJ2-7, with TRBD2 identical over 8 bases. Germline loops: CDR1 KGHSH, CDR2 LQKENI. The CDR3 extends over 15 amino acids. V lost 3 bases, J lost 1 base, and 5 bases stayed unmatched.

CDR3 nucleotide sequence: TGTGCCAGCAGCTTTAGTGGGTACGAGCAGTACTTC. Translated: CASSFSGYEQYF. V usage is TRBV7-4 and J usage is TRBJ2-7; D call uncertain. The germline V and J ends were trimmed by 3 bases and 4 bases, with 7 bases remaining between them. CDR3 length: 12 residues. The germline CDR1 and CDR2 sequences are SGHVT and SQSDAQ. The full variable domain, in which reference TRBV7-4 and TRBJ2-7 provide the parts outside the CDR3, is GAGVSQSPRYKVAKRGRDVALRCDSISGHVTLYWYRQTLGQGSEVLTYSQSDAQRDKSGRPSGRFSAERPERSVSTLKIQRTEQGDSAVYLCASSFSGYEQYFGPGTRLTVT.

The chain recombines TRBV2 with TRBJ1-2; no reliable D call. CDR1 and CDR2 (germline): SNHLY, FYNNEI. The CDR3 loop spans 13 amino acids. V was clipped by 1 base and J by 3 bases, with 6 bases between them. Here the CDR3 DNA reads TGTGCCAGCAGTGAAGAGGGATACTATGGCTACACCTTC. Its translation is CASSEEGYYGYTF.

The rearrangement links TRBV12-3 or TRBV12-4 to TRBJ2-5; D might be TRBD2 (7 bases). Trimming removed 6 bases at V and 4 bases at J, with 9 bases between. The CDR3 runs 12 residues. The CDR3, as DNA: TGTGCCAGCAGGGGGGGGCCAGAGACCCAGTACTTC. Its translation: CASRGGPETQYF.

In DNA, the CDR3 is TGTGCCAGCAGTGAATACAGGACCTACGAGCAGTACTTC. Translating it yields CASSEYRTYEQYF. This chain connects TRBV6-1 to TRBJ2-7, with D tentatively TRBD1 (5 bases). Trimming cost V 2 bases and J 2 bases, with 7 bases left between them. There are 13 residues in the CDR3. The germline CDR1 and CDR2 sequences are MNHNS and SASEGT.

This sequence joins TRBV11-2 and TRBJ2-3; D not resolved. This CDR3 is 16 amino acids long. V was cut by 0 bases and J by 5 bases, with 15 bases left in between. From germline, CDR1 is SGHAT and CDR2 FQNNGV. The CDR3 protein is CASSLDQRTNGDTQYF. In DNA form, the CDR3 reads TGTGCCAGCAGCTTAGATCAAAGGACGAACGGAGATACGCAGTATTTT.

A single count supports this clone. V usage is TRBV19 and J usage is TRBJ1-2, with unresolved D. The CDR3 runs 15 residues. V lost 2 bases to trimming and J lost 4 bases, with 14 bases between them. Germline CDR1 is LNHDA and CDR2 is SQIVND (reference sequence). Written as DNA, the CDR3 is TGTGCCAGTAGTATACTGACGGGTGCCCTCTATGGCTACACCTTC. Amino acid sequence: CASSILTGALYGYTF.

This chain joins TRBV5-5 and TRBJ2-3, with D tentatively TRBD2 (6 bases). V dropped 1 base and J dropped 0 bases, with 15 bases sitting between them. Looked up from germline, CDR1 is SGHKS and CDR2 is YYEKEE (reference sequence). This CDR3 has 17 amino acids. CDR3 DNA sequence: TGTGCCAGCAGCTTGAGGAGGGCGACAGAGAGCACAGATACGCAGTATTTT. Translation: CASSLRRATESTDTQYF.

This chain connects TRBV5-6 to TRBJ1-6; no firm D call. Germline values: CDR1 SGHDT, CDR2 YYEEEE. Trimming took off 4 bases at V and 2 bases at J, with 10 bases between the two ends. This CDR3 comprises 15 residues. CDR3 bases: TGTGCCAGCAGCCCCCGGCCGACCTATAATTCACCCCTCCACTTT. Translating gives CASSPRPTYNSPLHF.

The rearrangement links TRBV5-6 to TRBJ1-1; D is ambiguous. Germline assignment: CDR1 SGHDT and CDR2 YYEEEE. There are 12 residues in the CDR3. Trimming removed 3 bases from V and 7 bases from J, with 10 bases in between. The CDR3 bases are TGTGCCAGCAGCTGGACCCGGGGTGAAGCTTTCTTT. Amino acid sequence: CASSWTRGEAFF.

The rearrangement links TRBV9 to TRBJ1-1, with 8 bases identical to TRBD1. CDR1 and CDR2 from the germline V gene are SGDLS and YYNGEE. The V segment lost 2 bases and the J segment 5 bases; nucleotides outside the gene matches: 2. The CDR3 length is 13 residues. The CDR3 sequence: CASSVRQGTEAFF. The CDR3 DNA reads as TGTGCCAGCAGCGTGAGACAGGGGACTGAAGCTTTCTTT.

The V gene is TRBV10-3, the J gene TRBJ2-7; 7 nucleotides line up with TRBD1. The CDR3 is made up of 17 amino acids. The germline V gene has CDR1 ENHRY and CDR2 SYGVKD. V dropped 6 bases and J dropped 4; count of bases not matched to a gene: 18. CDR3 region: CAIRLRNRDSDNYEQYF. The DNA of the CDR3 is TGTGCCATCAGACTGCGGAATAGGGACAGTGATAATTACGAGCAGTACTTC.

The chain recombines TRBV21-1 with TRBJ1-5. TRBV21-1 is noted as a pseudogene. This CDR3 has 15 amino acids. This CDR3 is CASRTSLLGFQPQHF. CDR3 DNA sequence: TGTGCCAGCAGGACTAGTCTTTTAGGTTTTCAGCCCCAGCATTTT.

The V call is TRBV3-1 (or the pseudogene TRBV3-2), the J call TRBJ2-6; no clear D gene. V lost 4 bases and J 0 bases, leaving 16 bases between the germline ends. The CDR3 spans 18 residues. CDR1 is LGHDT, CDR2 YNNKEL, per germline (reference sequence). In DNA, the CDR3 is TGTGCCAGCAGCCTTTCGTCGCTCTCTCTCTCTGGGGCCAACGTCCTGACTTTC. This gives the protein CASSLSSLSLSGANVLTF.

V gene TRBV3-1 (or the pseudogene TRBV3-2) combines with J gene TRBJ2-1, with unresolved D. CDR3 size: 12 residues. V dropped 3 bases and J dropped 7 bases, with 7 bases sitting between them. The germline V gene has CDR1 LGHDT and CDR2 YNNKEL (reference sequence). For the CDR3, the DNA is TGTGCCAGCAGCCAGCCCCGGAATGAGCAGTTCTTC. It specifies CASSQPRNEQFF.

The rearrangement uses TRBV27 and TRBJ2-7, with a tentative D call TRBD1 (7 bases). Per the germline V gene, CDR1 is MNHEY and CDR2 is SMNVEV (reference sequence). The CDR3 covers 15 residues. V was clipped by 6 bases and J by 6 bases, with 21 bases between them. CDR3 DNA: TGTGCCAGCAGCCCCAGTGGCAGGGGGACTCGCGAGCAGTACTTC. Translation gives CASSPSGRGTREQYF.

The chain has TRBV5-1 and TRBJ1-2; 11 bases are a match to TRBD1. CDR3 length equals 15 residues. The germline V gene encodes CDR1 SGHRS and CDR2 YFSETQ. With 4 bases clipped from V and 7 bases from J, the junction kept 9 bases outside the gene matches. The DNA for the CDR3 is TGCGCCAGCAGCCAAGATGGACAGGGGGCGCGTGGCTACACCTTC. Translation gives CASSQDGQGARGYTF.

This rearrangement joins TRBV4-2 to TRBJ1-4; possibly TRBD1 for D (5 bases). V was cut by 0 bases and J by 10 bases, with 15 bases left in between. The CDR3 loop spans 15 amino acids. Germline CDR1 LGHNA, CDR2 YNFKEQ. The CDR3 protein is CASSQDMVGGGKLFF. Here the CDR3 DNA reads TGTGCCAGCAGCCAAGACATGGTCGGGGGTGGAAAACTGTTTTTT.

Only one count was recorded for this clone. The CDR3 DNA reads as TGTGCCAGCAGCAGCGGAATTGTCTCTGGAAACACCATATATTTT. Residues: CASSSGIVSGNTIYF. This chain joins TRBV3-1 (or the pseudogene TRBV3-2) and TRBJ1-3; D is unresolved. Trimming removed 5 bases at V and 0 bases at J, with 11 bases between. CDR3 length: 15 amino acids. Germline loops: CDR1 LGHDT, CDR2 YNNKEL (reference sequence).

The rearrangement uses TRBV3-1 (or the pseudogene TRBV3-2) and TRBJ2-3; D not certain. From germline, CDR1 is LGHDT and CDR2 YNNKEL (reference sequence). This CDR3 spans 14 amino acids. Trimming stripped 1 base from V and 1 base from J, with 6 bases between. The DNA for the CDR3 is TGTGCCAGCAGCCAAGGGGTCCGCACAGATACGCAGTATTTT. It yields the protein CASSQGVRTDTQYF.

The J gene is TRBJ2-3, the V gene TRBV3-1 (or the pseudogene TRBV3-2), with 8 bases lining up with TRBD2. After removal of 2 bases from V and 0 bases from J, the junction contained 10 bases not matched to a gene. The CDR3 length is 18 residues. The germline V gene has CDR1 LGHDT and CDR2 YNNKEL (reference sequence). CDR3 DNA: TGTGCCAGCAGCCAATACCGGTTAGCGGGAACCAGCACAGATACGCAGTATTTT. Its protein is CASSQYRLAGTSTDTQYF.

The rearrangement joins TRBV3-1 (or the pseudogene TRBV3-2) to TRBJ1-1; weak D call: TRBD1 (6 bases). Germline assignment: CDR1 LGHDT and CDR2 YNNKEL (reference sequence). V lost 0 bases, J lost 8 bases, and 19 bases lay in between. The CDR3 loop spans 16 amino acids. CDR3 in amino acids: CASSQESGGAFSEAFF. The CDR3 DNA sequence: TGTGCCAGCAGCCAAGAGAGCGGGGGGGCCTTCTCAGAAGCTTTCTTT.

The chain links TRBV4-2 to TRBJ2-7, with 8 bases aligning to TRBD2. V dropped 0 bases and J dropped 5; count of bases not matched to a gene: 15. The CDR3 sequence is 18 residues long. Per the germline V gene, CDR1 is LGHNA and CDR2 is YNFKEQ. CDR3 residues: CASSQDPPHGTRAHEQYF. CDR3 nucleotides: TGTGCCAGCAGCCAAGACCCCCCCCACGGGACTAGGGCCCACGAGCAGTACTTC.

The chain couples TRBV20-1 to TRBJ1-5; 7 positions agree with TRBD1. Germline loops: CDR1 DFQATT, CDR2 SNEGSKA (reference sequence). V shed 3 bases and J 0 bases; nucleotides not matched to a gene: 11. This CDR3 spans 17 amino acids. As DNA, the CDR3 is TGCAGTGCTAGTAGTTTGGGACAGTTCCTTAGCAATCAGCCCCAGCATTTT. Translated, it gives CSASSLGQFLSNQPQHF.

The chain couples TRBV12-2 to TRBJ1-2; TRBD1 reflects the table's D call only, with no check against the DNA. TRBV12-2 is a recognized pseudogene. The CDR3 extends over 14 amino acids. The CDR3 coding sequence is TGTGCAAGTCGCTTAGCGGGACAGTCCAGAGGCTACACCTTC. This sequence encodes CASRLAGQSRGYTF.